The rows below give T cell receptor beta chains drawn from one sample of a study of T cell responses to AZD1222 COVID-19 vaccine. Some clones are missing from TCRdb's copy, which holds only in-frame ones; the method was immunoSEQ multiplex PCR. The data contain fewer than 120,000 clones, 94% of them singletons. Material: peripheral blood, obtained 28 days after the second AZD1222 dose. These receptors originate from an adult who received the AZD1222 COVID-19 vaccine. Each CDR3 is given with its conserved first and last residue. A D gene is named only where the DNA matches it firmly. Some rows have no size entry. The others give once, few or many, or a class for an expanded clone.

D	size	V	J	DNA	CDR3
TRBD1	NA	TRBV18	TRBJ1-5	TGTGCCAGCTCGGAGGGGACAGGGTCCATCGGTCAGCCCCAGCATTTT	CASSEGTGSIGQPQHF
TRBD1	NA	TRBV19	TRBJ1-6	TGTGCCAGTAGTATCCAGGGGGATAATTCACCCCTCCACTTT	CASSIQGDNSPLHF
NA	NA	TRBV5-1	TRBJ1-1	TGCGCCAGCAGCTTGGGTATCCGGGCCAACACTGAAGCTTTCTTT	CASSLGIRANTEAFF
NA	NA	TRBV7-9	TRBJ1-2	TGTGCCAGCAGCTTGATCGACTCGAACTATGGCTACACCTTC	CASSLIDSNYGYTF
NA	NA	TRBV2	TRBJ1-5	TGTGCCAGCACTAAGGACGGTAGCAATCAGCCCCAGCATTTT	CASTKDGSNQPQHF
NA	NA	TRBV5-4	TRBJ1-1	TGTGCCAGCATCGACAGGCTGAACACTGAAGCTTTCTTT	CASIDRLNTEAFF
NA	few	TRBV6-5	TRBJ2-7	TGTGCCAGCAGTTACTCACTCGGCTCCTACGAGCAGTACTTC	CASSYSLGSYEQYF
NA	NA	TRBV27	TRBJ1-6	TGTGCCAGCAGTTTGGGAGTCTGGGGGAATAATTCACCCCTCCACTTT	CASSLGVWGNNSPLHF
TRBD2	NA	TRBV7-6	TRBJ2-7	TGTGCCAGCAGCCCAAGGACTAGCGGGAGTGATGAGCAGTACTTC	CASSPRTSGSDEQYF
NA	once	TRBV3-1/TRBV3-2	TRBJ1-6	TGTGCCAGCAACACGGAAGGGGCTTCACCCCTCCACTTT	CASNTEGASPLHF
NA	NA	TRBV6-5	TRBJ2-3	TGTGCCAGCAATTCAGGAGCAGATACGCAGTATTTT	CASNSGADTQYF
NA	NA	TRBV7-7	TRBJ2-5	TGTGCCAGCAGCTTAGAGAATGGAGAGACCCAGTACTTC	CASSLENGETQYF
TRBD1	NA	TRBV4-1	TRBJ2-1	TGCGCCAGCAGCCAGTTACAGGGGGCGGGTGAGCAGTTCTTC	CASSQLQGAGEQFF
NA	once	TRBV7-8	TRBJ2-7	TGTGCCAGCAGCGAGAGGGACTGGTCCTCCTACGAGCAGTACTTC	CASSERDWSSYEQYF
NA	NA	TRBV7-6	TRBJ2-7	TGTGCCAGCAGCTTAGCCTCAGGGGATGGCAAGCAGTACTTC	CASSLASGDGKQYF
TRBD1	NA	TRBV29-1	TRBJ1-5	TGCAGCGTCCTGGGGGGACAGGGTACCGATCAGCCCCAGCATTTT	CSVLGGQGTDQPQHF
NA	NA	TRBV5-5	TRBJ1-1	TGTGCCAGCAGCCGCCCCCAGGGGTCGAACACTGAAGCTTTCTTT	CASSRPQGSNTEAFF
TRBD1	NA	TRBV29-1	TRBJ2-1	TGCAGCGTTGGACAGGGGTCGGCTGAGCAGTTCTTC	CSVGQGSAEQFF
TRBD1	NA	TRBV27	TRBJ1-4	TGTGCCAGCAGTCAGGCAGGGGGAGTCGGAGGACTGTTTTTT	CASSQAGGVGGLFF
NA	NA	TRBV10-1	TRBJ1-1	TGCGCCAGCAGCTCTCTGAGGGCGCGAGGCACTGAAGCTTTCTTT	CASSSLRARGTEAFF
NA	NA	TRBV19	TRBJ1-1	TGTGCCAGTAGTGTCGGACACCCGAACACTGAAGCTTTCTTT	CASSVGHPNTEAFF
NA	NA	TRBV7-2	TRBJ1-5	TGTGCCAGCAGTTCAGGAGATTATAGCAATCAGCCCCAGCATTTT	CASSSGDYSNQPQHF
TRBD1	NA	TRBV5-4	TRBJ1-2	TGTGCCAGCAGCTTGGGGACAGGCGGATATGGCTACACCTTC	CASSLGTGGYGYTF
NA	NA	TRBV4-2	TRBJ1-5	TGTGCCAGCAGCCCCCCTGGAGGGGCCCAGCATTTT	CASSPPGGAQHF
NA	NA	TRBV15	TRBJ1-1	TGTGCCACCAGCAGTGTAACTGAAGCTTTCTTT	CATSSVTEAFF
TRBD1	NA	TRBV2	TRBJ2-7	TGTGCCAGCACCGGACAGGGGGCGATCGAGCAGTACTTC	CASTGQGAIEQYF
TRBD1	NA	TRBV29-1	TRBJ1-1	TGCAGCGCTAACGACAGGGCGGGCACTGAAGCTTTCTTT	CSANDRAGTEAFF
NA	NA	TRBV7-9	TRBJ1-2	TGTGCCAGCAGACAAGACACCAGCAGGGGCTACACCTTC	CASRQDTSRGYTF
TRBD2	NA	TRBV16	TRBJ2-1	TGTGCCAGCAGCCAATCGAAGCGGGGAAACTACAATGAGCAGTTCTTC	CASSQSKRGNYNEQFF
NA	NA	TRBV6-2/TRBV6-3	TRBJ2-1	TGTGCCAGCAGTGACAATGAGCAGTTCTTC	CASSDNEQFF
NA	once	TRBV6-1	TRBJ1-4	TGTGCCAGCAGTGAAATTAGGAGGGGGGATGAAAAACTGTTTTTT	CASSEIRRGDEKLFF
NA	NA	TRBV7-9	TRBJ2-1	TGTGCCAGCAGCTTACTAGTGAATGAGCAGTTCTTC	CASSLLVNEQFF
NA	NA	TRBV11-2	TRBJ1-1	TGTGCCAGCAGCTTAGACCAGGGGTCCACTGAAGCTTTCTTT	CASSLDQGSTEAFF
TRBD1	NA	TRBV6-5	TRBJ1-2	TGTGCCAGCAGGGCCCTCGGAAAGGGGGCTAATGGCTACACCTTC	CASRALGKGANGYTF
NA	few	TRBV21-1	TRBJ2-3	TGTGCCAGCAGCTGGAGGGTTCCTGGCACAGATACGCAGTATTTT	CASSWRVPGTDTQYF
TRBD1	NA	TRBV30	TRBJ2-7	TGTGCCTGGAGAGGGACAGGGGTCTACGAGCAGTACTTC	CAWRGTGVYEQYF
NA	once	TRBV9	TRBJ1-1	TGTGCCAGCAGCGTCTCATCGGGCCCTGCATTAGAAGCTTTCTTT	CASSVSSGPALEAFF
TRBD1	once	TRBV29-1	TRBJ1-1	TGCAGCACCGAGCCGGGACAGGGGGCGTGGGACGAAGCTTTCTTT	CSTEPGQGAWDEAFF
NA	NA	TRBV24-1	TRBJ2-1	TGTGCCACCAGTAGTGGACTGGGTGCCGACAATGAGCAGTTCTTC	CATSSGLGADNEQFF
TRBD1	NA	TRBV6-5	TRBJ1-2	TGTGCCAGCAGTTACTCCCCCGGACAGGGGACCGCCTTC	CASSYSPGQGTAF
NA	few	TRBV12-3/TRBV12-4	TRBJ1-1	TGTGCCAGCAGCGCAAGCAGGGGCACTGAAGCTTTCTTT	CASSASRGTEAFF
TRBD2	NA	TRBV13	TRBJ2-1	TGTGCCAGCAGCTTACGGCGGGAGGAGACCTACAATGAGCAGTTCTTC	CASSLRREETYNEQFF
NA	NA	TRBV6-1	TRBJ1-2	TGTGCCAGCAGTGATGCCGGGGGCTATGGCTACACCTTC	CASSDAGGYGYTF
NA	NA	TRBV5-1	TRBJ2-3	TGCGCCAGCAGCTTGGTCCTACGGGGCACAGATACGCAGTATTTT	CASSLVLRGTDTQYF
NA	NA	TRBV5-4	TRBJ2-7	TGTGCCAGCAGCTTGGTACTGGGGAACTACTACGAGCAGTACTTC	CASSLVLGNYYEQYF
TRBD2	NA	TRBV19	TRBJ2-7	TGTGCCAGTAGTTTCCGGACTAGCGGTAACGAGCAGTACTTC	CASSFRTSGNEQYF
NA	NA	TRBV6-5	TRBJ2-7	TGTGCCAGCAACTTGCAGGGGACGTCCTACGAGCAGTACTTC	CASNLQGTSYEQYF
TRBD1	few	TRBV7-9	TRBJ2-1	TGTGCCAGCCGTAGAGAGAGGGGACAGGCCAATGAGCAGTTCTTC	CASRRERGQANEQFF
NA	NA	TRBV5-1	TRBJ1-1	TGCGCCAGCAGTTGGGCCGTCAAACAAGCTTTCTTT	CASSWAVKQAFF